These T cell receptor beta chains were read from a single sample in a study of blood T cell repertoires in COVID-19. TCRdb keeps only in-frame clones here, not all; method: immunoSEQ multiplex PCR. This sample has roughly 120,000 clones, with roughly 84% found just once. The specimen was peripheral blood. The source is a woman in her 70s who had recovered from COVID-19. Each CDR3 is given with its conserved first and last residue. D genes are given only for firm matches. Clone sizes are given selectively: once, few, many, or a class where the clone is expanded.

>TRBD1|TRBJ2-4|TRBV2|once
TGTGCCAGCAGTGGGGCAGGGGGCTCCGCCAAAAACATTCAGTACTTC
CASSGAGGSAKNIQYF
>TRBD2|TRBJ2-2|TRBV5-5|.
TGTGCCAGCAGTCTAAGCGGGACGAGCACCGGGGAGCTGTTTTTT
CASSLSGTSTGELFF
>TRBD2|TRBJ2-7|TRBV4-3|once
TGCGCCAGCAGCCAGGTGGGGGATTTAGCGGGCTCCTACGAGCAGTACTTC
CASSQVGDLAGSYEQYF
>TRBD1|TRBJ2-5|TRBV14|.
TGTGCCAGCAGCCAATGGGACAGGGAGACCCAGTACTTC
CASSQWDRETQYF
>TRBD1|TRBJ1-6|TRBV4-3|.
TGCGCCCGCAGCCGACAGGGGGCACAAGGTTCACCCCTCCACTTT
CARSRQGAQGSPLHF
>TRBD2|TRBJ2-3|TRBV2|.
TGTGCCAGCAACCTACTAGCGGGAGTAACAGATACGCAGTATTTT
CASNLLAGVTDTQYF
>TRBD1|TRBJ1-6|TRBV3-1/TRBV3-2|.
TGTGCCAGCAGCGACGGACAGGGGCAGTATTCACCCCTCCACTTT
CASSDGQGQYSPLHF
>TRBD2|TRBJ2-1|TRBV27|.
TGTGCCAGCAGTTTTGCTCCTAGCGGGAGCTCCTACAATGAGCAGTTCTTC
CASSFAPSGSSYNEQFF
>TRBD1|TRBJ1-5|TRBV7-9|.
TGTGCCAGCAGCTTCGGACAGGGAGGGCAGCCCCAGCATTTT
CASSFGQGGQPQHF
>.|TRBJ1-5|TRBV5-8|.
TGTGCCAGCAACTGGGGGGGTCAGCCCCAGCATTTT
CASNWGGQPQHF
>TRBD2|TRBJ2-7|TRBV11-1|.
TGTGCCAGCAGCACGGGACTAGCCGGCTACGAGCAGTACTTC
CASSTGLAGYEQYF
>TRBD2|TRBJ2-1|TRBV5-5|.
TGTGCCAGCAGCTTGGCGGTCGGGAGGACATACAATGAGCAGTTCTTC
CASSLAVGRTYNEQFF
>TRBD1|TRBJ2-5|TRBV19|.
TGTGCCAGTAGTACGACAGGGATAGAGACCCAGTACTTC
CASSTTGIETQYF
>TRBD1|TRBJ2-7|TRBV4-2|.
TGTGCCAGCAGCCAAGGACAGACAGGGGGGGGATACGAGCAGTACTTC
CASSQGQTGGGYEQYF
>.|TRBJ1-2|TRBV20-1|.
TGCAGTGCTAGGTATGGTGAGAGCTACACCTTC
CSARYGESYTF
>.|TRBJ2-3|TRBV18|.
TGTGCCAGCTCACCCAAATTTGATACGCAGTATTTT
CASSPKFDTQYF
>.|TRBJ2-5|TRBV28|.
TGTGCCAGCAGGTACCTAGCTCACGAGACCCAGTACTTC
CASRYLAHETQYF
>.|TRBJ2-1|TRBV18|.
TGTGCCAGCTCCCCCCCATGGGGGAGGAGTGAGCAGTTCTTC
CASSPPWGRSEQFF